This T cell receptor (beta chain) is drawn from a study of control samples from healthy donors and cancer patients. Measured with immunoSEQ multiplex PCR; TCRdb has only the in-frame clones, and not every one. Here the sample spans 190,000 or so clones, roughly 91% being singletons. This CDR3 spans 12 amino acids. Trimming removed 2 bases from V and 8 bases from J, with 6 bases in between. CDR1 and CDR2 (germline): SNHLY, FYNNEI. The rearrangement joins TRBV2 to TRBJ1-4; TRBD1 is a possible D gene (5 bases). The sample comprised blood. The source is a man aged 18 to 30 in good health. CDR3: CASSEQGEKLFF. DNA for the CDR3: TGTGCCAGCAGTGAACAGGGAGAAAAACTGTTTTTT.